What follows describes a single T cell receptor (beta chain). Many counts were recorded for this clonotype. It has no known antigen specificity. Base qualities are not recorded, but no much larger clone differs from it by a single base. The CDR3 sequence holds 15 residues, the cysteine and phenylalanine included. The only DNA kept is the CDR3, 45 bases in frame from the first base. Between the V and J ends, shortened by 1 base and 10 bases respectively, the junction contains 17 bases. From the germline V gene, CDR1 is SGHDN and CDR2 is FVKESK. In the ophthalmopathy patients, disease was moderately to severely active, with a Clinical Activity Score of 3 or more, a NOSPECS grade of 4 or more, and a duration of less than 3 months. Exclusion was applied to patients with uncontrolled infections, other autoimmune diseases, pregnancy or lactation. Diagnoses were based on clinical symptoms, serum thyroxine and TRAb, thyroid ultrasound and orbital computed tomography. PBMCs were separated from roughly 10 ml of fresh peripheral blood using Ficoll-Paque density gradient centrifugation. Total RNA was extracted using Trizol reagent, and RNA quality was assessed on an Agilent 2100 Bioanalyzer.

The data stem from a study of T cells in Graves' hyperthyroidism and ophthalmopathy (dated by TCRdb to the late 2010s). In the study overall: Peripheral blood samples were taken at the time of initial diagnosis, prior to any treatment. To identify TCR V-J signatures that set the groups apart, the researchers used a discovery cohort of 100 patients, made up of 40 to 45 with Graves' ophthalmopathy and approximately 57 with stable Graves' hyperthyroidism. Whether ophthalmopathy could be predicted prospectively was tested in an independent validation cohort made up of approximately 19 hyperthyroidism patients plus 17 patients who later progressed to ophthalmopathy. The roughly 100 discovery patients were randomly divided into training and test sets at a 7:3 ratio. The study also compared thyroid tissue and blood T-cell repertoires from over 5 Graves' hyperthyroidism patients. After sampling, hyperthyroidism patients received methimazole starting at 30 mg daily, and ophthalmopathy patients received high-dose intravenous methylprednisolone. The paper reports TCR Vbeta CDR3 sequencing of approximately 130 peripheral blood samples: 40 to 45 ophthalmopathy, 75 to 80 hyperthyroidism and 17 progressor patients. Findings and caveats that apply to the study as a whole: Blood samples also contained most of the expanded thyroid clonotypes (frequency above 0.001), which suggests that blood repertoires may reflect thyroid immune responses. In cross-validation, a model built on a 13 V-J signature told ophthalmopathy apart from stable hyperthyroidism with approximately 90% sensitivity and 81% to 82% specificity, and in testing the same model reached 80%/75%. During validation, the model predicted progression to ophthalmopathy a median of approximately six months ahead of onset, with around 71% sensitivity and 72.22% specificity. Sample size was not statistically predetermined, and investigators were not blinded to group allocation.

TCR beta CDR3 regions were amplified from RNA transcripts. For the first round of RT-PCR on the TCR CDR3, the HTBI primer set was used together with the Qiagen OneStep RT-PCR kit. Libraries were constructed in a second round of multiplex PCR, after which size selection and purification were performed. The libraries were sequenced on an Illumina HiSeq2000 using paired-end 100 bp reads. The source study handled its data this way. SOAPnuke was used to process the raw data, with reads discarded if the reads contained adapters or uncalled bases, had a mean Phred below 15, or lacked an exact constant-primer or identifier match. High-quality paired reads were merged using COPE v1.2.5, and each unique nucleotide sequence was defined as a clonotype. MiTCR v1.1 was used to align the clonotypes against IMGT TRBV, TRBD and TRBJ reference segments. Analysis was restricted to V-J combinations with a frequency above 0.0001, which covered 99.2% of repertoires. The TCS score was defined as the ratio of F50 (clonal expansion) to E x V (chaos), calculated using BLOSUM62-based TCRdist between CDR3 peptides within each V-J. Welch's t-statistics and random forest reduced several hundred V-J features to 10 to 15, which were used in a naive Bayes classifier (R e1071). Using fastp at Q25 and MiXCR, TCRdb reprocessed the public reads and kept productive beta chains. Rows merge per CDR3 protein into single entries with the most common DNA and genes. The V and J calls were not made by the authors but by TCRdb's processing. A total of 200,000 to 300,000 distinct CDR3 sequences appear in this sample, 16% of them only once. 25% to 30% of the sample lies in the top ten.

Recombination connected TRBV14 to TRBJ2-1, with no D gene named confidently. The sequencing sample was made of blood. The receptor was derived from a woman between 18 and 29 years old with Graves' ophthalmopathy. The sequenced DNA is TGTGCCAGCAGCCAAGGGCTGTTCGCTGGGAACGAGCAGTTCTTC. It translates as CASSQGLFAGNEQFF.